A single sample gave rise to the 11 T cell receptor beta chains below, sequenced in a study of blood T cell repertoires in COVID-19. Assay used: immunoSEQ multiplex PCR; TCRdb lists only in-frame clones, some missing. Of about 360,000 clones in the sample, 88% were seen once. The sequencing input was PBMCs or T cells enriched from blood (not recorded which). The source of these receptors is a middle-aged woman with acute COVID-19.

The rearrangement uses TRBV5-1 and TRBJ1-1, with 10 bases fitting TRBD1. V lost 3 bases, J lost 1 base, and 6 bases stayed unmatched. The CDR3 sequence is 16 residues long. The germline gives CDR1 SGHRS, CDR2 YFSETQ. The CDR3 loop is CASSSVTGGANTEAFF. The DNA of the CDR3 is TGCGCCAGCAGCTCCGTGACAGGGGGCGCGAACACTGAAGCTTTCTTT. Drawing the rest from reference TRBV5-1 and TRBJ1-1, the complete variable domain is KAGVTQTPRYLIKTRGQQVTLSCSPISGHRSVSWYQQTPGQGLQFLFEYFSETQRNKGNFPGRFSGRQFSNSRSEMNVSTLELGDSALYLCASSSVTGGANTEAFFGQGTRLTVV.

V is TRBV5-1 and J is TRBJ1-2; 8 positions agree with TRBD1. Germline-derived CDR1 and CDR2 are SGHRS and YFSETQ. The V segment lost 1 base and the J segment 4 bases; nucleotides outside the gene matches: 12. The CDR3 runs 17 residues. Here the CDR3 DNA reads TGCGCCAGCAGCTTGAGGTTGGGCGGACAGGGAAGCTATGGCTACACCTTC. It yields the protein CASSLRLGGQGSYGYTF.

The CDR3 DNA is TGCGCCAGCAGCTTGACAGGGGGCGTAGAGACCCAGTACTTC. It is translated as CASSLTGGVETQYF. V is TRBV5-1 and J is TRBJ2-5; 9 bases fit TRBD1. The length of the CDR3 is 14 residues. Looked up from germline, CDR1 is SGHRS and CDR2 is YFSETQ. The V segment lost 1 base and the J segment 4 bases; nucleotides outside the gene matches: 2.

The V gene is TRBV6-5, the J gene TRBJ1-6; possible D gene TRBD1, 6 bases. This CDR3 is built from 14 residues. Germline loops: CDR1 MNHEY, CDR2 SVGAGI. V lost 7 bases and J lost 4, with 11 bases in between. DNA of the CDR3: TGTGCCAGCACCAGGGACACATATAATTCACCCCTCCACTTT. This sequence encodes CASTRDTYNSPLHF.

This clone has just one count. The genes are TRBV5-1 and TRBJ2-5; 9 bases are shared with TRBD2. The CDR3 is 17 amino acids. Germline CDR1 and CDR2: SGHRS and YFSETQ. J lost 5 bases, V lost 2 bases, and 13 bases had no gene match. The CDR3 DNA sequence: TGCGCCAGCAGCTTAGAGGGGACTAGCCCTGGGGGGGAGACCCAGTACTTC. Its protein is CASSLEGTSPGGETQYF. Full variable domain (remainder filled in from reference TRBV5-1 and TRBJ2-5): KAGVTQTPRYLIKTRGQQVTLSCSPISGHRSVSWYQQTPGQGLQFLFEYFSETQRNKGNFPGRFSGRQFSNSRSEMNVSTLELGDSALYLCASSLEGTSPGGETQYFGPGTRLLVL.

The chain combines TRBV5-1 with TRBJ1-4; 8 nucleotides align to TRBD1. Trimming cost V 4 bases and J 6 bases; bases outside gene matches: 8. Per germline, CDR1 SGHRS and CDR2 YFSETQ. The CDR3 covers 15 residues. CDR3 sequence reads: CASSTAGGIYEKLFF. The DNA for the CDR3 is TGCGCCAGCAGCACCGCAGGGGGCATTTATGAAAAACTGTTTTTT.

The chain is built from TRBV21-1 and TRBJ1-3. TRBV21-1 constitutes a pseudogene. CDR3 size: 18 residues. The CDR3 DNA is TGTGCCAGCAGCAAAGCGCTTCTCGGGGGGCTTACTGGAAACACCATATATTTT. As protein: CASSKALLGGLTGNTIYF.

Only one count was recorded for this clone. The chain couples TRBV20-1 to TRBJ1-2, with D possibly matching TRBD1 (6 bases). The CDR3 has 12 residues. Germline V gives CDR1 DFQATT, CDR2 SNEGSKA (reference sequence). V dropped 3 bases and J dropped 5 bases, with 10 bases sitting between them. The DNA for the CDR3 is TGCAGTGCTAGTCACAGGGATTATGGCTACACCTTC. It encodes CSASHRDYGYTF.

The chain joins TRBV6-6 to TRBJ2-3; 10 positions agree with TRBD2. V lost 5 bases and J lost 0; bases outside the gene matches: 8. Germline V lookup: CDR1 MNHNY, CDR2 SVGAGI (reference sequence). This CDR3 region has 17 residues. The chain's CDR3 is CASSQPTSGASTDTQYF. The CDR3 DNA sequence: TGTGCCAGCAGTCAACCAACTAGCGGGGCTAGCACAGATACGCAGTATTTT.

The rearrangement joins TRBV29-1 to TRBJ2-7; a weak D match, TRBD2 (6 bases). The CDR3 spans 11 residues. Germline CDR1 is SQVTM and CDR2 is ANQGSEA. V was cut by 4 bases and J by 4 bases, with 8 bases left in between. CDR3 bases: TGCAGCGTTGTCCGGGGGTACGAGCAGTACTTC. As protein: CSVVRGYEQYF.

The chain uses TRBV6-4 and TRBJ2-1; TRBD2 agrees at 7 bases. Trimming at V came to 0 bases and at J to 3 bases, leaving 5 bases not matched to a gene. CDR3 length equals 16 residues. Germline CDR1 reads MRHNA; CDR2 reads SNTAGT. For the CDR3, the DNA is TGTGCCAGCAGTGACTCGGCTAGCGGAGACTACAATGAGCAGTTCTTC. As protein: CASSDSASGDYNEQFF.